This T cell receptor (beta chain) was observed in a study of blood T cell repertoires in COVID-19. The wider study: In each case, the material was cDNA or gDNA derived from T cells, B-cell-depleted T cells, or PBMCs.

The CDR3 is 14 residues long. Trimming stripped 1 base from V and 1 base from J, with 8 bases between. Germline lookup yields CDR1 SGHRS and CDR2 YFSETQ. Per the study methods: Amplifying reference gene primers gave estimates of nucleated cell counts. Produced via immunoSEQ multiplex PCR; TCRdb's table is partial and in-frame only. V, J and clone size were drawn from that table, and D and trimming were deduced from the DNA. The repertoire has over 150,000 clones, 76% of them found once; the top ten carry roughly 3.5%. The chain employs TRBV5-1 and TRBJ1-1; tentatively, D is TRBD1 (5 bases). Material: peripheral blood. The clonotype comes from a woman older than 75 with acute or convalescent COVID-19. DNA for the CDR3: TGCGCCAGCAGCTTGCAGGACAAGAACACTGAAGCTTTCTTT. Translation gives CASSLQDKNTEAFF.